There are many counts of the clone carrying this TCR beta chain. This sample is part of a study of identical twins. Via MiXCR, TCRdb re-called the 5' RACE reads, giving one row per CDR3 protein. The sample carries a few hundred thousand distinct CDR3 sequences, 9.6% recorded once. V was clipped by 5 bases and J by 8 bases, with 16 bases between them. The V gene's germline CDR1 is SGHRS and CDR2 YFSETQ. This CDR3 is built from 13 residues. The sample was also reused in another study, on yellow fever vaccine responses in identical twins.

This chain uses TRBV5-1 with TRBJ1-2, with no clear D. Material for sequencing was PBMCs. The TCR was taken from a woman between 18 and 29 years old in good health. The DNA of the CDR3 is TGCGCCAGCAGACCGGACGGGGTGGACGGCTACACCTTC. This codes for CASRPDGVDGYTF.